This TCR beta chain was observed in a study of low-dose radiotherapy and immunotherapy resistance in tumors. Study information: The study delivered 0.5 Gy per fraction every 2 weeks to Cohort 1, totaling 6.5 Gy. Cohort 2 patients were irradiated with 1 Gy every two weeks, reaching 13 Gy over 26 weeks.

The table lists this clonotype with many counts. The time point denotes: after trial treatment. Treatment of the sample: LDRT plus nivolumab, ipilimumab, low-dose cyclophosphamide and aspirin (RACIN trial). The CDR3 extends over 14 amino acids. The ends lost 4 bases at V and 6 bases at J; junction bases unmatched: 6. The V gene's germline CDR1 is LGHDT and CDR2 YNNKEL (reference sequence). Priming of first-strand cDNA relied on TRAV- and TRBV-specific primers (covering alpha and beta chains). A constant-region primer paired with the V-primer adapter amplified TCRs over about 19 PCR cycles. TCRdb reprocessed the reads with MiXCR, giving one entry per CDR3 protein. The table includes fewer than 50,000 distinct CDR3 sequences, 25% detected once.

The chain has TRBV3-1 and TRBJ1-1; TRBD1 matches 9 bases. The origin of this receptor is a male donor with prostate cancer. The sample was PBMCs, taken after low-dose radiotherapy plus immunotherapy. The CDR3 sequence is CASSPRTGDAEAFF. CDR3 bases: TGTGCCAGCAGCCCCCGGACAGGGGACGCTGAAGCTTTCTTT.